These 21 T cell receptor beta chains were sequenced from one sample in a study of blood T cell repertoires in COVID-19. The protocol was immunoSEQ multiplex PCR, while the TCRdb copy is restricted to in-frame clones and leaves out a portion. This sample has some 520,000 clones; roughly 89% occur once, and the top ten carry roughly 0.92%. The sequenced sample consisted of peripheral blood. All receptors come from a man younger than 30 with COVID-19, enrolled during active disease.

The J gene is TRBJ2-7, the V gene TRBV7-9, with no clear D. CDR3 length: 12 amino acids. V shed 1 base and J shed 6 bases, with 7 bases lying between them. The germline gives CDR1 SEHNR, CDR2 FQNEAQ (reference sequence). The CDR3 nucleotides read TGTGCCAGCAGCTTAGGGGCTCCCGAGCAGTACTTC. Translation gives CASSLGAPEQYF. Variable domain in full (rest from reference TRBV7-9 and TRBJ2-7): DTGVSQNPRHKITKRGQNVTFRCDPISEHNRLYWYRQTLGQGPEFLTYFQNEAQLEKSRLLSDRFSAERPKGSFSTLEIQRTEQGDSAMYLCASSLGAPEQYFGPGTRLTVT.

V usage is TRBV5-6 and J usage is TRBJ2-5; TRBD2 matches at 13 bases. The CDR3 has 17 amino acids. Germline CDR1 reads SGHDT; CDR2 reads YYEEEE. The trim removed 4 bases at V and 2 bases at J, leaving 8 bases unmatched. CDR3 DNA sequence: TGTGCCAGCAGCCCCCTTGTGGGACTAGCGGGGCAAGAGACCCAGTACTTC. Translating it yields CASSPLVGLAGQETQYF. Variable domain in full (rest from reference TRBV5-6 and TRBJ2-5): DAGVTQSPTHLIKTRGQQVTLRCSPKSGHDTVSWYQQALGQGPQFIFQYYEEEERQRGNFPDRFSGHQFPNYSSELNVNALLLGDSALYLCASSPLVGLAGQETQYFGPGTRLLVL.

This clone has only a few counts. As DNA, the CDR3 is TGTGCCAGCAGCTTAGACAGGGGACGGCAGCCCCAGCATTTT. Translation: CASSLDRGRQPQHF. The chain joins TRBV7-8 to TRBJ1-5; 7 positions match TRBD1. The CDR3 sequence is 14 residues long. J was trimmed by 7 bases and V by 1 base; bases with no gene match: 4. The V gene's germline CDR1 is SGHVS and CDR2 FQNEAQ.

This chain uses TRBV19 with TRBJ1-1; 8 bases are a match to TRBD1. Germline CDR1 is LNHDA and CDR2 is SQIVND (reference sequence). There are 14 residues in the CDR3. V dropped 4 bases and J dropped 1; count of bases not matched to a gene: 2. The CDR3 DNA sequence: TGTGCCAGTAGTAAGGACAGGGAGAACACTGAAGCTTTCTTT. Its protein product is CASSKDRENTEAFF.

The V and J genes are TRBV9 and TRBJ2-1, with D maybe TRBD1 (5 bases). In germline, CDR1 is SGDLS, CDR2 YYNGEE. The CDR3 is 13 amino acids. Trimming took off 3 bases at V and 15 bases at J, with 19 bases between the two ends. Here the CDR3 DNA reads TGTGCCAGCAGCGCGGGCCAGCCAGGGAATCCGTTCTTC. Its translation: CASSAGQPGNPFF.

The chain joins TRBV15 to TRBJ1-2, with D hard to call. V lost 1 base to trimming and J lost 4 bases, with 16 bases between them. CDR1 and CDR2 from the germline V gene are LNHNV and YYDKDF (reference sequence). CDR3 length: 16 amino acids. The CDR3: CATSRARLPSGYGYTF. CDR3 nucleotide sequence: TGTGCCACCAGCAGAGCTCGCCTCCCCTCCGGCTATGGCTACACCTTC. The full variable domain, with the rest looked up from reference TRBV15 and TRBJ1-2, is DAMVIQNPRYQVTQFGKPVTLSCSQTLNHNVMYWYQQKSSQAPKLLFHYYDKDFNNEADTPDNFQSRRPNTSFCFLDIRSPGLGDTAMYLCATSRARLPSGYGYTFGSGTRLTVV.

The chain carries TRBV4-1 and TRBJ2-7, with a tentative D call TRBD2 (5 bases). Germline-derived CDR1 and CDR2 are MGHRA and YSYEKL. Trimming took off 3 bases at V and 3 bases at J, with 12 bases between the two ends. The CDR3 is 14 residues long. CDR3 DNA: TGCGCCAGCAGCCAGGCTGAGAGCGGCTACGAGCAGTACTTC. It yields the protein CASSQAESGYEQYF.

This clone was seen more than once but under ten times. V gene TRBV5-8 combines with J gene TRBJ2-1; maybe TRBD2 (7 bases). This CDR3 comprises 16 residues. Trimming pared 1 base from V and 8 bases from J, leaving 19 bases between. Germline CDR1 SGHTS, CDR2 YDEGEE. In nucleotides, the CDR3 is TGTGCCAGCAGCTTGCATGTAGGGGGAGGGTTTTATGAGCAGTTCTTC. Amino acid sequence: CASSLHVGGGFYEQFF.

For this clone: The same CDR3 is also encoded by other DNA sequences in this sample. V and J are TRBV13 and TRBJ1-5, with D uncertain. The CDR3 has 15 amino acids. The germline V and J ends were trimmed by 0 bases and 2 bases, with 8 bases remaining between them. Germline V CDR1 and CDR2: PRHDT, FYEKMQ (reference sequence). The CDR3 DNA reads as TGTGCCAGCAGCTTAGGAACGGGAGGCAATCAGCCCCAGCATTTT. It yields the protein CASSLGTGGNQPQHF.

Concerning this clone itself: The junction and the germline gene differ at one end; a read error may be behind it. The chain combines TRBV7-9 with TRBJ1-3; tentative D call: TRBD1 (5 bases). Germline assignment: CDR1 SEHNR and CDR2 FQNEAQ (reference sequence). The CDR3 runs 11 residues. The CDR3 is CASSLQGPELF. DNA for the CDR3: TGTGCCAGCAGCTTACAGGGCCCAGAATTATTT.

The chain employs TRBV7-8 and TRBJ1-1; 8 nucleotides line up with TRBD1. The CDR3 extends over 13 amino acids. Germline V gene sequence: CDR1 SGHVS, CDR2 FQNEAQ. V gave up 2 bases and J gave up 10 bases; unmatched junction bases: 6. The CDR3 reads CASSLPGQVLAFF. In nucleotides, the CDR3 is TGTGCCAGCAGCTTACCGGGACAGGTCTTAGCTTTCTTT.

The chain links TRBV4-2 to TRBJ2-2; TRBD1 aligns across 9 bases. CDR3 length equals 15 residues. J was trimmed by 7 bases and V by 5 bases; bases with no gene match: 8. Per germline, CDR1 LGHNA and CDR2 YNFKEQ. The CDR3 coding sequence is TGTGCCAGCAGCTCCCGGACAGGGGAGGACGGGGAGCTGTTTTTT. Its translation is CASSSRTGEDGELFF.

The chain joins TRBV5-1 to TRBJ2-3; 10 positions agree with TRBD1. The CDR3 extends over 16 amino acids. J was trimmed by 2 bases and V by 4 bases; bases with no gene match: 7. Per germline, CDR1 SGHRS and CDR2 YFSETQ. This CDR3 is CASSPEGTGDTDTQYF. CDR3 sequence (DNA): TGCGCCAGCAGCCCGGAAGGGACAGGGGACACAGATACGCAGTATTTT.

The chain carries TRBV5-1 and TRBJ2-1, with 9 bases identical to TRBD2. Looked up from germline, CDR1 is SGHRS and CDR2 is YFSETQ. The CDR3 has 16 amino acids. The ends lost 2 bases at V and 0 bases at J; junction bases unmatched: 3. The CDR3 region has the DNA TGCGCCAGCAGCTTCCTAGCGGGGAGCTCCTACAATGAGCAGTTCTTC. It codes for CASSFLAGSSYNEQFF.

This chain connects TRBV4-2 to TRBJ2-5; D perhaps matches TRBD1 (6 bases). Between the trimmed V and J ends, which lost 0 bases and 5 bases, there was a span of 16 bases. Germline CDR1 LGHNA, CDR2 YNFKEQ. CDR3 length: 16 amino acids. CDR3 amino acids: CASSQEFRQGQETQYF. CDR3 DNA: TGTGCCAGCAGCCAAGAATTTAGGCAGGGGCAGGAGACCCAGTACTTC.

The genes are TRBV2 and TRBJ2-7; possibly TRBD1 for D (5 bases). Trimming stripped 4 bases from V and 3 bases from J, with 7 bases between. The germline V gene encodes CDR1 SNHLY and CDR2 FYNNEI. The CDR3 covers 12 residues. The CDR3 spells CASSVDSYEQYF. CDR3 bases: TGTGCCAGCAGTGTCGACAGCTACGAGCAGTACTTC. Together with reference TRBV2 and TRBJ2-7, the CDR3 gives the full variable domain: EPEVTQTPSHQVTQMGQEVILRCVPISNHLYFYWYRQILGQKVEFLVSFYNNEISEKSEIFDDQFSVERPDGSNFTLKIRSTKLEDSAMYFCASSVDSYEQYFGPGTRLTVT.

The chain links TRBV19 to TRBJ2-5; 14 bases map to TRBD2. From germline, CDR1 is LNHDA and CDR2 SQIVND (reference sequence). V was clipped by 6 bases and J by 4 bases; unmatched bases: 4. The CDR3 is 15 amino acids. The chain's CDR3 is CASRQGLAGVETQYF. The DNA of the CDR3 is TGTGCCAGTAGACAGGGACTAGCGGGGGTAGAGACCCAGTACTTC.

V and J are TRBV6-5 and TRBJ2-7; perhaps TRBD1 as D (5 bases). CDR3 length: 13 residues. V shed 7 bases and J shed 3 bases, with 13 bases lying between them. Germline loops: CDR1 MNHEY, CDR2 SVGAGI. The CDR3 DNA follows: TGTGCCAGCATGCAGGGTCTTAACTACGAGCAGTACTTC. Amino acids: CASMQGLNYEQYF.

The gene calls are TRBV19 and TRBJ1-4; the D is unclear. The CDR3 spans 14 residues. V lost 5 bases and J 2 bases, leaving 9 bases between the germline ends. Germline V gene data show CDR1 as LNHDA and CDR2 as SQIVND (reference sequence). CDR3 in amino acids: CASSFGSTNEKLFF. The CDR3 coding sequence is TGTGCCAGTAGTTTCGGGTCGACTAATGAAAAACTGTTTTTT.

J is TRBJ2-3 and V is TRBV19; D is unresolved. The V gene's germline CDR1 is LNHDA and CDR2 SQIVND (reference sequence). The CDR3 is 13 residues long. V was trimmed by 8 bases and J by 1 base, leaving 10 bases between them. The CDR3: CASRVIGTDTQYF. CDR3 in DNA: TGTGCCAGTCGAGTGATTGGCACAGATACGCAGTATTTT.

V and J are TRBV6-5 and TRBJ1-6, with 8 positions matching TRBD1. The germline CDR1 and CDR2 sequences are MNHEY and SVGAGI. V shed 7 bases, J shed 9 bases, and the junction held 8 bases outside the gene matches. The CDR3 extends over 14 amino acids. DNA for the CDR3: TGTGCCAGCAATCCGGGACAGGCTATTTCACCCCTCCACTTT. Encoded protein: CASNPGQAISPLHF.